The following is a TCR beta chain sequence with its context. Germline CDR1 is SGHAT and CDR2 is FQNNGV. The CDR3 consists of 16 residues. With 5 bases removed from V and 4 bases from J, the gap between germline ends came to 18 bases. The data are from a study of shared clonotypes between healthy human individuals. TCRdb keeps only in-frame clones here, not all; method: immunoSEQ multiplex PCR. The sample yields about 2.4 million clones, roughly 93% seen once. This TCR derives from a man aged 18-30 years in good health. Some clones in this sample may be carry-over from other donors' samples. The rearrangement links TRBV11-2 to TRBJ2-1; TRBD2 might be the D (6 bases). What was sequenced was naive CD4+ T cells from PBMCs. The subset is: CD45RA+ positively selected. DNA for the CDR3: TGTGCCAGCAGCAAGGCGCGGGATATACAATACAATGAGCAGTTCTTC. This gives the protein CASSKARDIQYNEQFF.